The 9 T cell receptor beta chains presented below share a single source sample, sequenced in a study of T cells in Graves' hyperthyroidism and ophthalmopathy. The investigators amplified TCR beta CDR3 regions from RNA transcripts. RT-PCR in the first round (using the HTBI primer set) targeted the TCR CDR3. TCRdb re-derived calls from the multiplex PCR reads in MiXCR, one entry per CDR3 protein. Of about 700,000 distinct CDR3 sequences listed, 45% were seen once; the top ten hold under 8%. The sequencing input was peripheral blood or thyroid tissue (not recorded which). The receptors were sampled from an adult man with Graves' disease, either hyperthyroidism or ophthalmopathy (not recorded which).

J is TRBJ2-7 and V is TRBV6-5, with a possible D match to TRBD1 (5 bases). The germline V and J ends were trimmed by 8 bases and 2 bases, with 13 bases remaining between them. CDR3 size: 13 residues. Germline-derived CDR1 and CDR2 are MNHEY and SVGAGI. In DNA form, the CDR3 reads TGTGCCAGCTTGGCAGGGCGAACCTACGAGCAGTACTTC. It specifies CASLAGRTYEQYF.

Comment on this clonotype: One junction end does not reproduce the germline sequence, and a read error may be involved. The chain couples TRBV19 to TRBJ1-1; no reliable D call. CDR3 length equals 13 residues. Per the germline V gene, CDR1 is LNHDA and CDR2 is SQIVND (reference sequence). The CDR3 reads CTSSMTRNTEAFF. As DNA, the CDR3 is TGTACCAGTAGTATGACACGGAACACTGAAGCTTTCTTT.

Regarding this clonotype: This may be a read error, as it is one base from a much larger clone. This rearrangement joins TRBV2 to TRBJ2-7; possibly TRBD1 or TRBD2 for D (5 bases each). Per germline, CDR1 SNHLY and CDR2 FYNNEI. The CDR3 runs 13 residues. CDR3 in DNA: TGTGCCAGCAGTGAAATTCGGGGCGACGAGCGGTACTTC. Protein sequence: CASSEIRGDERYF.

This chain uses TRBV9 with TRBJ2-7; 8 positions agree with TRBD2. V shed 7 bases and J 3 bases; nucleotides not matched to a gene: 12. Germline V gene sequence: CDR1 SGDLS, CDR2 YYNGEE. The CDR3 spans 15 residues. The CDR3 here is CASGPSGSIDYEQYF. The CDR3 DNA is TGTGCCAGCGGCCCAAGCGGGAGCATTGACTACGAGCAGTACTTC.

This clonotype was picked up one time. J is TRBJ1-6 and V is TRBV25-1; D remains ambiguous. Germline V gives CDR1 MGHDK, CDR2 SYGVNS. The germline V and J ends were trimmed by 3 bases and 3 bases, with 9 bases remaining between them. This CDR3 is built from 15 residues. The CDR3 is CASSESRLYNSPLHF. For the CDR3, the DNA is TGTGCCAGCAGTGAGTCAAGGCTCTATAATTCACCCCTCCACTTT.

V is TRBV12-3 or TRBV12-4 and J is TRBJ1-1; D might be TRBD1 (6 bases). V lost 6 bases and J 7 bases, leaving 15 bases between the germline ends. This CDR3 contains 13 residues. The chain's CDR3 is CASRYRDTSEAFF. CDR3 in DNA: TGTGCCAGCAGATACAGGGACACCAGTGAAGCTTTCTTT.

This clonotype was observed at least ten times. V and J are TRBV24-1 and TRBJ1-5; tentatively, D is TRBD1 (5 bases). Trimming took 3 bases from V and 2 from J, leaving 13 bases between them. The CDR3 extends over 16 amino acids. The V gene's germline CDR1 is KGHDR and CDR2 SFDVKD. Written as DNA, the CDR3 is TGTGCCACCAGTGATCCCGGCATAGGGGGCAATCAGCCCCAGCATTTT. It encodes CATSDPGIGGNQPQHF.

The chain uses TRBV5-1 and TRBJ2-5; no clear D. This CDR3 has 14 residues. The V gene lost 0 bases and the J gene lost 2 bases, with 8 bases spanning the gap. CDR1 and CDR2 from the germline V gene are SGHRS and YFSETQ. CDR3 nucleotide sequence: TGCGCCAGCAGCTTGGTGGACCTACAAGAGACCCAGTACTTC. Its translation is CASSLVDLQETQYF.

This chain connects TRBV19 to TRBJ1-5; 9 bases fit TRBD1. CDR3 length: 16 residues. The V gene's germline CDR1 is LNHDA and CDR2 SQIVND (reference sequence). V shed 11 bases, J shed 0 bases, and the junction held 11 bases outside the gene matches. CDR3 DNA: TGTGCCGGCAGAAGGACAGGGGCCGGTAGCAATCAGCCCCAGCATTTT. Its translation: CAGRRTGAGSNQPQHF.